Reported below is one TCR beta chain. Antigen specificity is unknown. The diagnostic criteria for definite or probable disease, as recently defined, were met by the patients with Susac syndrome. FACS was used to enrich TEMRA cells, whereas the CD8+ and CD4+ T cells were obtained by negative isolation. The data belong to a study of CD8 T cells in Susac syndrome. RNA in amounts of roughly 0.5 to 1 ug was reverse transcribed with random hexamers. The CDR3 of TCR beta was amplified by immunoSEQ multiplex PCR across 54 Vbeta and 13 Jbeta. MiXCR was run by TCRdb on the immunoSEQ multiplex PCR reads, yielding one entry per CDR3 protein. The table records about 100,000 distinct CDR3 sequences, approximately 95% of them present only once. V was pared by 7 bases and J by 2 bases, with 6 bases of the junction left unmatched. Germline assignment: CDR1 MNHEY and CDR2 SVGEGT. The CDR3 runs to 15 residues. Study-wide results and limits: The total CD8+ repertoires contained roughly 17 Susac-specific public clones, and the CD8+ TEMRA repertoires contained 4 to 6.

This receptor was obtained from a human donor with Susac syndrome. Specimen: CD8+ T cells from PBMCs. The chain joins TRBV6-2 or TRBV6-3 to TRBJ2-5; 11 bases fit TRBD2. The DNA of the CDR3 is TGTGCCAGCACAAGACTAGCGGGGACTCAAGAGACCCAGTACTTC. Protein product: CASTRLAGTQETQYF.